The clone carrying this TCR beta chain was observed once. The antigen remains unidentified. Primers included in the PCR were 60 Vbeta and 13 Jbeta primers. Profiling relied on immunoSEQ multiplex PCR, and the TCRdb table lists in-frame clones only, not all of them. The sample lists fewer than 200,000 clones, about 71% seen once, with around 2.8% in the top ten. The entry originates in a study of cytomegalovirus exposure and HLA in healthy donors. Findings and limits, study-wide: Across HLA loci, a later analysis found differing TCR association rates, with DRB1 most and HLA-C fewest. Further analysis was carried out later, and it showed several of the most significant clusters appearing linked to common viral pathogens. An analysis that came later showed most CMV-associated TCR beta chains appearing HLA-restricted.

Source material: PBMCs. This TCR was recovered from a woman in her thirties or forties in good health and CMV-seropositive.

CDR3 coding DNA: TGCAGCGCCGGAGGGCAGGGTGGCTACGAGCAGTACTTC. It yields the protein CSAGGQGGYEQYF. The chain has TRBV29-1 and TRBJ2-7, with a weak D call TRBD2 (6 bases). Per the germline V gene, CDR1 is SQVTM and CDR2 is ANQGSEA. The CDR3 extends over 13 amino acids. V gave up 7 bases and J gave up 3 bases, with 16 bases separating them.